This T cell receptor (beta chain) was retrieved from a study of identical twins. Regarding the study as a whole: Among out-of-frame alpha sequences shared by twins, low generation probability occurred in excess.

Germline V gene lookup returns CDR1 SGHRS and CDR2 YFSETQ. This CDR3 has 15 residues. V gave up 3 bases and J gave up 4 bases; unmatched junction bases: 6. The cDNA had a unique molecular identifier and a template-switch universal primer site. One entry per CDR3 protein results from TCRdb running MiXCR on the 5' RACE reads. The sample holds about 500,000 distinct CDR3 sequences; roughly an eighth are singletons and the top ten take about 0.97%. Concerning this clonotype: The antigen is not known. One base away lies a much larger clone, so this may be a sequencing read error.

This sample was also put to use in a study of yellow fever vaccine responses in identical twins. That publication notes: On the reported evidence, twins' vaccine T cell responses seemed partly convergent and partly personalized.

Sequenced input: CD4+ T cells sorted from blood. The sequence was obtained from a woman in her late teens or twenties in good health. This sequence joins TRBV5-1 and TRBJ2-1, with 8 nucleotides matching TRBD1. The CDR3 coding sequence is TGCGCCAGCAGCTCAGCCAGGACAGGGTACAATGAGCAGTTCTTC. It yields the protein CASSSARTGYNEQFF.